The 6 T cell receptor beta chains reported below all come from one sample, sequenced in a study of blood T cell repertoires in COVID-19. Libraries were prepared by immunoSEQ multiplex PCR; TCRdb keeps only in-frame clonotypes and omits some of them. The sample yields about 370,000 clones, 70% to 90% seen once. Material: peripheral blood. Receptor source: a woman in her twenties or thirties with COVID-19, enrolled during active disease.

The chain links TRBV14 to TRBJ2-2; 11 bases line up with TRBD2. Germline-derived CDR1 and CDR2 are SGHDN and FVKESK. The CDR3 extends over 17 amino acids. V was pared by 0 bases and J by 6 bases, with 6 bases of the junction left unmatched. The CDR3 DNA reads TGTGCCAGCAGCCAAGAACTCCTAGCGGGGGGAGCCGGGGAGCTGTTTTTT. Protein sequence: CASSQELLAGGAGELFF.

The chain carries TRBV11-1 and TRBJ2-7; D is unclear. The CDR3 sequence is 15 residues long. CDR1 and CDR2 from the germline V gene are SGHAT and FQDESV (reference sequence). The germline V and J ends were trimmed by 1 base and 1 base, with 11 bases remaining between them. CDR3 loop: CASSLGRLFSYEQYF. The CDR3, as DNA: TGTGCCAGCAGCTTAGGGCGACTCTTTTCCTACGAGCAGTACTTC.

The chain links TRBV27 to TRBJ2-7; D is perhaps TRBD1 (5 bases). Trimming took off 4 bases at V and 4 bases at J, with 11 bases between the two ends. The germline gives CDR1 MNHEY, CDR2 SMNVEV (reference sequence). The CDR3 runs 13 residues. The CDR3 DNA reads TGTGCCAGCAGTTCGACAGCCCTTTACGAGCAGTACTTC. It yields the protein CASSSTALYEQYF.

The rearrangement links TRBV2 to TRBJ1-1, with D unresolved. This CDR3 spans 13 amino acids. The V end lost 2 bases, the J end lost 6 bases, and 10 bases lay between the germline ends. Germline V gene data show CDR1 as SNHLY and CDR2 as FYNNEI. The CDR3 reads CASSEQLEAEAFF. In DNA, the CDR3 is TGTGCCAGCAGTGAACAACTGGAGGCTGAAGCTTTCTTT. The whole variable domain, remainder taken from reference TRBV2 and TRBJ1-1, is EPEVTQTPSHQVTQMGQEVILRCVPISNHLYFYWYRQILGQKVEFLVSFYNNEISEKSEIFDDQFSVERPDGSNFTLKIRSTKLEDSAMYFCASSEQLEAEAFFGQGTRLTVV.

The gene calls are TRBV7-9 and TRBJ2-3; D remains ambiguous. The V and J ends lost 4 bases and 0 bases respectively, with 8 bases between them. The CDR3 consists of 14 residues. Germline V gene sequence: CDR1 SEHNR, CDR2 FQNEAQ (reference sequence). CDR3 nucleotides: TGTGCCAGCAGCTGGATGACTAGCACAGATACGCAGTATTTT. Protein sequence: CASSWMTSTDTQYF. Full variable domain (missing parts from reference TRBV7-9 and TRBJ2-3): DTGVSQNPRHKITKRGQNVTFRCDPISEHNRLYWYRQTLGQGPEFLTYFQNEAQLEKSRLLSDRFSAERPKGSFSTLEIQRTEQGDSAMYLCASSWMTSTDTQYFGPGTRLTVL.

This clone has more than one count but fewer than ten. This chain links TRBV3-1 (or the pseudogene TRBV3-2) with TRBJ2-5, with D perhaps matching TRBD1 (6 bases). Trimming removed 4 bases at V and 0 bases at J, with 15 bases between. The CDR3 has 16 residues. The germline V gene encodes CDR1 LGHDT and CDR2 YNNKEL (reference sequence). The CDR3: CASSLEGQLYQETQYF. The CDR3 region has the DNA TGTGCCAGCAGCCTAGAAGGACAGCTGTACCAAGAGACCCAGTACTTC.